The TCR beta chain under discussion was sequenced for a study of cytomegalovirus exposure and HLA in healthy donors. Study-level findings and limits: The investigators catalogued 150 to 200 TCR beta chains as cytomegalovirus-associated. According to reports, the classifier identified cytomegalovirus status with high specificity and sensitivity.

With respect to this clone: Its antigen remains unknown.

The CDR3 consists of 15 residues. Per the germline V gene, CDR1 is MNHEY and CDR2 is SVGAGI. Trimming removed 4 bases at V and 0 bases at J, with 12 bases between. Here immunoSEQ multiplex PCR was the method, and the copy in TCRdb shows in-frame clones only, minus some. The data show some 70,000 clones, 85% seen once. This chain joins TRBV6-5 and TRBJ1-1, with TRBD1 as a possible D gene (5 bases). Input material: PBMCs. This clonotype was obtained from a man aged 30 to 39 in good health and CMV-seronegative. The CDR3 loop is CASSWGGGVNTEAFF. The CDR3 region has the DNA TGTGCCAGCAGTTGGGGGGGTGGGGTGAACACTGAAGCTTTCTTT.